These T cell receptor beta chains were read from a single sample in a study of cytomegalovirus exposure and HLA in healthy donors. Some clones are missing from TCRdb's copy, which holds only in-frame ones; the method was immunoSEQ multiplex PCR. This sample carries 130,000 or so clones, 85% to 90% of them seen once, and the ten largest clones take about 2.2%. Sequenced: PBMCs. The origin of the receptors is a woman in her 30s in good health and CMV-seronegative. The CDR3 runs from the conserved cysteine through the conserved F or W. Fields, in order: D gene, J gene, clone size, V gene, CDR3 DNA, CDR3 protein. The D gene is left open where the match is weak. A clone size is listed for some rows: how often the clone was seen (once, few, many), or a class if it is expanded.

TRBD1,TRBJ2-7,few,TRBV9,TGTGCCAGCAGCAGGGACAGGGGAACCTACGAGCAGTACTTC,CASSRDRGTYEQYF
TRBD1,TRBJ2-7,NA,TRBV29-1,TGCAGCGTTGAAATACAGGGGGCAGATGAGCAGTACTTC,CSVEIQGADEQYF
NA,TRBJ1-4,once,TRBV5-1,TGCGCCAGCAGATCAGTCGTGGCTAATGAAAAACTGTTTTTT,CASRSVVANEKLFF
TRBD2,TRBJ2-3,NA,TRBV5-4,TGTGCCAGCAGCACACTTGCGGGAGGTAGCACAGATACGCAGTATTTT,CASSTLAGGSTDTQYF
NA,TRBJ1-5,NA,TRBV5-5,TGTGCCAGCAGCTTGATTTTCGGACAGAGCAATCAGCCCCAGCATTTT,CASSLIFGQSNQPQHF
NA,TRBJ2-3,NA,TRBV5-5,TGTGCCAGCAGCGGGCCTAATACGCAGTATTTT,CASSGPNTQYF
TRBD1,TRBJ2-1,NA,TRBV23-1,TGCGCCACCCTGAGCAGGGGGCGCTTCGATGAGCAGTTCTTC,CATLSRGRFDEQFF
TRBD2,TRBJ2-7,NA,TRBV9,TGTGCCAGCAGCGTTGGGACTATATCCTACGAGCAGTACTTC,CASSVGTISYEQYF
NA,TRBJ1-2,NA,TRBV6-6,TGTGCCAGCAGTTACTATTTGAGTGGGGCTGGCTACACCTTC,CASSYYLSGAGYTF
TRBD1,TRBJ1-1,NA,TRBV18,TGTGCCAGCTCACCACTGGCGCAGGGGGCTTCGATGAACACTGAAGCTTTCTTT,CASSPLAQGASMNTEAFF
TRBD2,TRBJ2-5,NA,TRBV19,TGTGCCAGTAGTATAGTGGGCGGGGGGGCTAAAGAGACCCAGTACTTC,CASSIVGGGAKETQYF
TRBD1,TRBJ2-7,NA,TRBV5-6,TGTGCCAGCAGCCCAACCGACAGGGCCTACGAGCAGTACTTC,CASSPTDRAYEQYF
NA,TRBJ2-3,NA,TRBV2,TGTGCCAGCATCGAGGGACTCCGCACAGATACGCAGTATTTT,CASIEGLRTDTQYF
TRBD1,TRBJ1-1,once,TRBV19,TGTGCCAGTAGAGGACAGGGTGTTAAAGCTTTCTTT,CASRGQGVKAFF